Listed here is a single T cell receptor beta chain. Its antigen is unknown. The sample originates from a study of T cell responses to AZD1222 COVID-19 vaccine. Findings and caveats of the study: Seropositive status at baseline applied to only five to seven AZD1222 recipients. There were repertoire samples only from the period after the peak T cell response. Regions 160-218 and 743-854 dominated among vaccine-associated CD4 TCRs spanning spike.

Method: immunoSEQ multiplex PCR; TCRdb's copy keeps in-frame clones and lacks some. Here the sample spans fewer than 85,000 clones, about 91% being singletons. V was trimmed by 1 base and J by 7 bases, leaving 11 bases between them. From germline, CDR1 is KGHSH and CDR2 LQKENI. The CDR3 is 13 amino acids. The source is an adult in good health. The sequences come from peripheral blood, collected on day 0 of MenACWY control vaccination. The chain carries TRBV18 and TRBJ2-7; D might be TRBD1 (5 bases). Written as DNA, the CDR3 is TGTGCCAGCTCACCACTCGTAGGGGTTGAGCAGTACTTC. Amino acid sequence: CASSPLVGVEQYF.